A selection of T cell receptor beta chains follows, all from one sample in a study of blood T cell repertoires in COVID-19. Clones were sequenced by immunoSEQ multiplex PCR, and TCRdb holds only the in-frame ones, with some missing. The data contain over 200,000 clones, roughly 76% of them singletons. The sample taken for sequencing was peripheral blood. These receptors were obtained from a human donor in a cohort sampled during active COVID-19. The CDR3 runs from the conserved cysteine through the conserved F or W. Each record gives: CDR3 length, V gene, J gene, CDR3 protein.

>13|TRBV7-8|TRBJ1-4
CASSLGLGEKLFF
>16|TRBV11-2|TRBJ2-1
CASSLRVAGGEDEQFF
>17|TRBV9|TRBJ2-1
CASSVFPRGTQGREQFF
>13|TRBV9|TRBJ1-5
CASSVDNNQPQHF
>14|TRBV7-9|TRBJ1-2
CASSLDRGGYGYTF
>12|TRBV5-5|TRBJ2-1
CASSFRGDEQFF
>17|TRBV28|TRBJ2-1
CASAFPEKDSSYNEQFF
>15|TRBV4-2|TRBJ1-1
CASGPRAGMNTEAFF
>14|TRBV7-9|TRBJ2-7
CASSSDRPSYEQYF
>15|TRBV28|TRBJ2-3
CASSSPRGPQDTQYF
>13|TRBV24-1|TRBJ1-1
CATRRGRDTEAFF
>13|TRBV6-2/TRBV6-3|TRBJ1-2
CASSGTGVNGYTF
>14|TRBV6-8|TRBJ2-7
CASRLAGVSFEQYF
>15|TRBV7-9|TRBJ1-5
CASSLEGSSNQPQHF
>16|TRBV7-2|TRBJ2-1
CASSLRGQGNFDEQFF
>15|TRBV11-2|TRBJ2-7
CASRTLAGGLSEQYF
>17|TRBV28|TRBJ2-7
CASSLLSSSGLRGEQYF
>16|TRBV4-3|TRBJ1-2
CASSQDFGRGRLGYTF
>15|TRBV28|TRBJ2-7
CASISRGGAAYEQYF
>15|TRBV7-8|TRBJ2-5
CASSLVAGLRETQYF
>12|TRBV15|TRBJ1-5
CATQGAVGPQHF
>12|TRBV10-3|TRBJ1-5
CASGGTNQPQHF
>15|TRBV28|TRBJ2-2
CASRNSGSGTGELFF
>14|TRBV30|TRBJ1-4
CAWSVQGGGKKLFF
>17|TRBV24-1|TRBJ2-7
CATKWQRGIWDSYEQYF
>16|TRBV28|TRBJ2-7
CASRVAGTMIPYEQYF
>17|TRBV18|TRBJ2-7
CASSKDGTGGHSYEQYF
>14|TRBV9|TRBJ2-7
CASSPGLGSYEQYF
>10|TRBV28|TRBJ2-7
CASSKYEQYF
>15|TRBV27|TRBJ1-4
CASSLWASRNEKLFF
>13|TRBV4-3|TRBJ2-5
CASSRHQGETQYF
>16|TRBV5-6|TRBJ1-3
CASSLGSGHSGNTIYF
>14|TRBV24-1|TRBJ2-7
CATSVGGAVHEQYF
>15|TRBV27|TRBJ2-1
CASSSLFRRAHEQFF
>15|TRBV11-2|TRBJ1-3
CASRRGTGAENTIYF
>12|TRBV5-1|TRBJ1-2
CASSLNSQVFTF
>14|TRBV6-5|TRBJ1-5
CASTPYRGNQPQHF
>17|TRBV25-1|TRBJ2-5
CASSELGRGRGQETQYF
>14|TRBV5-6|TRBJ2-7
CASSLIGSTYEQYF
>14|TRBV6-6|TRBJ2-7
CASSYMAGGYEQYF
>13|TRBV6-5|TRBJ2-2
CASRARGPGELFF
>16|TRBV28|TRBJ1-1
CASGPLGQGGNTEAFF
>15|TRBV27|TRBJ1-5
CASSLIREHNQPQHF
>16|TRBV21-1|TRBJ2-5
CASNLPRAGSSETQYF
>17|TRBV27|TRBJ2-7
CASSFPGLAGVKYEQYF
>12|TRBV12-3/TRBV12-4|TRBJ1-5
CASSLGGQPQHF
>16|TRBV2|TRBJ2-5
CASSEGEAGGRETQYF
>15|TRBV13|TRBJ2-7
CASSWAAGDFYEQYF
>14|TRBV6-2/TRBV6-3|TRBJ2-4
CASSRTGRGNIQYF
>17|TRBV7-2|TRBJ1-5
CASSPAGQGASNQPQHF
>14|TRBV11-2|TRBJ2-7
CASSLRTGPYEQYF